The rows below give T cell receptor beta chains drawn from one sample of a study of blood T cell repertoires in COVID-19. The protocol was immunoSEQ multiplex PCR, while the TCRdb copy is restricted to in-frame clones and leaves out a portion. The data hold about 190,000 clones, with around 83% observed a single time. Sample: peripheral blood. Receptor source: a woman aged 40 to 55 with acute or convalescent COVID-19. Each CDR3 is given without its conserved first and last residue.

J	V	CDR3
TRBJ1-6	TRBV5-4	ASSFSGFDSPLH
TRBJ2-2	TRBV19	ASSGRGTGELF
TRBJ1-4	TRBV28	ASSHVYRGRFGTNEKLF
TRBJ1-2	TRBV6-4	ASSAGQLYGYT
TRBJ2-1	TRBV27	ASGPRRASSYNEQF
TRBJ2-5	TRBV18	ASSTQELAGRETQY
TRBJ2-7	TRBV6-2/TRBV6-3	ASSSFRGLNEQY
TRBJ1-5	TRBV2	ASSEVYSNQPQH
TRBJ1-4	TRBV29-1	SVVSVTNEKLF
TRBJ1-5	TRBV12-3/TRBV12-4	ASSRGWSQH